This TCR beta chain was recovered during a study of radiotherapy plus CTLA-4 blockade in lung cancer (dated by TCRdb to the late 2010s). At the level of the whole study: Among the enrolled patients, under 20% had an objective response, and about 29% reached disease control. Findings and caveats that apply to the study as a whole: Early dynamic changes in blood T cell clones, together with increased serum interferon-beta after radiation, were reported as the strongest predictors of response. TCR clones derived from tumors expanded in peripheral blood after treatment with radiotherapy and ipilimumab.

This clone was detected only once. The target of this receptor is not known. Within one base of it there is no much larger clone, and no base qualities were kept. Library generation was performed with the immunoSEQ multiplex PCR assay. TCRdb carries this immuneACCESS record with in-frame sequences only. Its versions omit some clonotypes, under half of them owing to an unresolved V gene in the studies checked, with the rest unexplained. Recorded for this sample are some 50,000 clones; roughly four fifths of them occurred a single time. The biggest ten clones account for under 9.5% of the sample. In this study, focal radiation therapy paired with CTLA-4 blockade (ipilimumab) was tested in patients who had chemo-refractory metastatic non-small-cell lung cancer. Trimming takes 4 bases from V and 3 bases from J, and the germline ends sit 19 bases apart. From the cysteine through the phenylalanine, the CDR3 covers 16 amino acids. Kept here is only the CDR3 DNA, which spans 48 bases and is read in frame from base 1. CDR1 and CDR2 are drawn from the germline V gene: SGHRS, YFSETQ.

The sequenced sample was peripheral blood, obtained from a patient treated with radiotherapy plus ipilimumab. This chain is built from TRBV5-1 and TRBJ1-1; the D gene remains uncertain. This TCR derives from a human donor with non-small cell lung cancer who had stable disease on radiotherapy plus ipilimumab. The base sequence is TGCGCCAGCAGCCAGCGGAACGGGTTCGGAGACACTGAAGCTTTCTTT. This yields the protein CASSQRNGFGDTEAFF.